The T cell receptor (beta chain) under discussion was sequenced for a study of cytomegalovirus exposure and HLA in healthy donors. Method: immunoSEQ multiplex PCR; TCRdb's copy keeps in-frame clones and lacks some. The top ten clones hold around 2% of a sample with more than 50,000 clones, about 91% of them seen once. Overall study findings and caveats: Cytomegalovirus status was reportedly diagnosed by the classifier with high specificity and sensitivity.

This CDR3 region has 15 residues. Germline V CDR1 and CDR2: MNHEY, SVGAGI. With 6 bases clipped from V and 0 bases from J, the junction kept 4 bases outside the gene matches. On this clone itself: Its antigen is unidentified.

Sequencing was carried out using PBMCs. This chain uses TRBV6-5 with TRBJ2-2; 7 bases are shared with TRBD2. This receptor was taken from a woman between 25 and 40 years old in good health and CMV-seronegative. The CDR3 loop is CASRPTSANTGELFF. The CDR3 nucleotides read TGTGCCAGCAGACCCACTAGCGCGAACACCGGGGAGCTGTTTTTT.